This TCR beta chain was obtained from a study of OX40 agonist ivuxolimab in advanced cancers. Overall study results and limits: The study found that CD8+ T cells averaged more expanded clones than CD4+.

Some clones are missing from TCRdb's copy, which holds only in-frame ones; the method was immunoSEQ multiplex PCR. Here the sample spans about 76,000 clones, roughly 85% being singletons. The table lists this clone with a few counts. Antigen unknown. With 3 bases removed from V and 6 bases from J, the gap between germline ends came to 15 bases. CDR1 SQVTM and CDR2 ANQGSEA come from the germline V gene. The CDR3 runs 13 residues. The input for sequencing was CD4+ or CD8+ T cells sorted from blood, taken in a trial of the OX40 agonist ivuxolimab. The TCR originated in an adult with an advanced solid tumor such as melanoma, head and neck, liver or kidney cancer. The gene calls are TRBV29-1 and TRBJ2-7; D might be TRBD1 (5 bases). The CDR3: CSVDFNRSPEQYF. CDR3 nucleotides: TGCAGCGTTGACTTTAACAGGTCGCCCGAGCAGTACTTC.